The T cell receptor beta chain under discussion was sequenced for a study of T-cell memory formation after mild COVID-19. Overall study context: Largely, TCR clusters stayed within a single donor.

Remarks on this clonotype: What it binds is not known.

Study-wide findings and caveats: Memory cells collected pre-infection included some clones that later responded, suggesting cross-reactive memory joined. Clonal second-wave expansions that peaked on day 37 had unconfirmed SARS-CoV-2 specificity.

UMIs and sample barcodes were carried by the TCR alpha and TCR beta cDNA libraries that 5'RACE produced using constant-segment primers. A single record per CDR3 protein comes from TCRdb applying MiXCR to the 5' RACE reads. The sample includes roughly 120,000 distinct CDR3 sequences, over 20% of them seen just once. This TCR was recovered from a man between 18 and 29 years old who had mild COVID-19 (a few samples of this study predate the infection). Cell type and time point are not known. The sample consisted of PBMCs or a T cell subset sorted from them (not recorded which).

The CDR3 region has the DNA TGCAGTGTCCCGAGCTGGAGCGTAGCTATGTATGAGCAGTTCTTC. Encoded protein: CSVPSWSVAMYEQFF. J is TRBJ2-1 and V is TRBV20-1; D not resolved. Trimming pared 7 bases from V and 8 bases from J, leaving 24 bases between. CDR1 and CDR2 from the germline V gene are DFQATT and SNEGSKA (reference sequence). This CDR3 has 15 amino acids.